This T cell receptor beta chain was sequenced in a study of blood T cells in healthy people across ages. As for the study in general: About one barcoded beta molecule per two T cells was captured by template switching. Study outcomes and limitations: No conclusive comparison of naive versus antigen-experienced cells was possible with unsorted PBMCs. Whereas aged donors had fewer naive CD4+ cells, long-lived donors had more of them and higher diversity.

The CDR3 spans 19 residues. V gave up 1 base and J gave up 1 base; unmatched junction bases: 4. Germline V gives CDR1 SGHVS, CDR2 FQNEAQ. A sample-barcoded 5' primer and a J-beta primer mix were used in a second PCR of about 6 to 11 cycles. Each sample yielded at least 3 million CDR3-containing paired-end reads. MiXCR was run by TCRdb on the 5' RACE reads, yielding one entry per CDR3 protein. The table has 1.5 million to 2 million distinct CDR3 sequences, roughly two fifths seen once. Concerning this clonotype: The antigen remains unidentified.

This TCR came from a human donor in good health. The chain uses TRBV7-8 and TRBJ2-1, with 16 bases matching TRBD2. Sequencing used blood. Written as DNA, the CDR3 is TGTGCCAGCAGCTTAGGGGGACTAGCGGGGGGGCGATCCTACAATGAGCAGTTCTTC. Translation: CASSLGGLAGGRSYNEQFF.